This passage covers 28 T cell receptor beta chains from one sample sequenced in a study of blood T cell repertoires in COVID-19 (dated by TCRdb to the early 2020s). The library was made by the immunoSEQ multiplex PCR assay. The table comes from immuneACCESS by way of TCRdb, which keeps in-frame sequences with V and J called. Part of the clones is missing from these tables; in studies checked, under half for an unresolved V gene and the rest for unknown reasons. A total of roughly 300,000 clones appear in this sample, approximately 86% of them only once. The top ten constitute roughly 4.2% of the sample. Sequenced: PBMCs or T cells enriched from blood (not recorded which). The receptors come from a woman aged 40 to 50 with acute COVID-19.

This chain connects TRBV7-2 to TRBJ2-2; 14 nucleotides agree with TRBD2. Trimming took 5 bases from V and 6 from J; bases not matched to a gene: 8. The CDR3 is 17 amino acids. Germline V gene lookup returns CDR1 SGHTA and CDR2 FQGNSA. The CDR3 loop reads CASSLDLGLAGAGELFF. The CDR3 nucleotides are TGTGCCAGCAGCCTTGACTTGGGACTAGCGGGAGCCGGGGAGCTGTTTTTT.

The rearrangement joins TRBV5-1 to TRBJ2-7; D possibly corresponds to TRBD1 (6 bases). V was pared by 0 bases and J by 5 bases, with 12 bases between. CDR3 length: 14 amino acids. Germline-derived CDR1 and CDR2 are SGHRS and YFSETQ. CDR3 in DNA: TGCGCCAGCAGCTTGGCCCACAGGGTTAACGAGCAGTACTTC. Protein sequence: CASSLAHRVNEQYF.

This rearrangement joins TRBV27 to TRBJ1-2, with D possibly matching TRBD1 (5 bases). Trimming shortened V by 4 bases and J by 2 bases, and 8 bases separated the two germline ends. Germline V gives CDR1 MNHEY, CDR2 SMNVEV (reference sequence). This CDR3 is built from 13 residues. The CDR3 here is CASSSRGNYGYTF. The CDR3 nucleotides read TGTGCCAGCAGTTCTCGGGGGAACTATGGCTACACCTTC.

V usage is TRBV2 and J usage is TRBJ2-1; 10 nucleotides match TRBD1. V lost 6 bases to trimming and J lost 4 bases; unmatched junction nucleotides: 6. Germline loops: CDR1 SNHLY, CDR2 FYNNEI. This CDR3 spans 15 amino acids. CDR3 nucleotide sequence: TGTGCCAGCAGAAAGACAGGGGGCGGTTACAATGAGCAGTTCTTC. Its protein is CASRKTGGGYNEQFF.

The chain couples TRBV7-9 to TRBJ2-7; D uncertain. There are 13 residues in the CDR3. CDR1 and CDR2 (germline): SEHNR, FQNEAQ (reference sequence). With 5 bases removed from V and 2 bases from J, the gap between germline ends came to 10 bases. CDR3 region: CASSKLSTYEQYF. DNA of the CDR3: TGTGCCAGCAGCAAATTATCTACCTACGAGCAGTACTTC.

The chain uses TRBV11-2 and TRBJ2-3; 9 bases agree with TRBD2. Per germline, CDR1 SGHAT and CDR2 FQNNGV. J gave up 0 bases and V 5 bases, and 9 bases lay outside the gene matches. CDR3 size: 17 residues. The CDR3 here is CASSPLSSGVSTDTQYF. The CDR3 DNA is TGTGCCAGCAGCCCCTTGTCTAGCGGGGTGAGCACAGATACGCAGTATTTT.

The chain joins TRBV9 to TRBJ1-1; 9 positions agree with TRBD1. Germline values: CDR1 SGDLS, CDR2 YYNGEE. This CDR3 is built from 17 residues. With 0 bases clipped from V and 0 bases from J, the junction kept 6 bases outside the gene matches. This CDR3 reads CASSVGVNRGLNTEAFF. CDR3 coding DNA: TGTGCCAGCAGCGTAGGGGTTAACAGGGGGCTGAACACTGAAGCTTTCTTT.

J is TRBJ1-2 and V is TRBV4-2; 7 bases align to TRBD1. Germline trimming cut 4 bases from V and 5 bases from J; bases unmatched to any gene: 7. Germline loops: CDR1 LGHNA, CDR2 YNFKEQ. This CDR3 comprises 14 residues. CDR3 in amino acids: CASSPTADRYGYTF. The CDR3 nucleotides read TGTGCCAGCAGCCCCACGGCGGACAGGTATGGCTACACCTTC.

The V and J genes are TRBV5-8 and TRBJ2-5; TRBD1 might be the D (6 bases). Germline values: CDR1 SGHTS, CDR2 YDEGEE. The CDR3 length is 14 residues. V was pared by 0 bases and J by 5 bases, with 11 bases between. CDR3 DNA: TGTGCCAGCAGCTTGGGACAGGACCTGGAGACCCAGTACTTC. Amino acid sequence: CASSLGQDLETQYF. Complete variable domain (other parts from reference TRBV5-8 and TRBJ2-5): EAGVTQSPTHLIKTRGQQATLRCSPISGHTSVYWYQQALGLGLQFLLWYDEGEERNRGNFPPRFSGRQFPNYSSELNVNALELEDSALYLCASSLGQDLETQYFGPGTRLLVL.

The rearrangement joins TRBV27 to TRBJ1-2; weak D call: TRBD1 (5 bases). The germline V gene encodes CDR1 MNHEY and CDR2 SMNVEV (reference sequence). The V end lost 5 bases, the J end lost 8 bases, and 21 bases lay between the germline ends. This CDR3 region has 15 residues. The CDR3 nucleotides read TGTGCCAGCAGTGGGGATGAGCGGGGCCTTACCGGCTACACCTTC. This encodes CASSGDERGLTGYTF.

This sequence joins TRBV4-1 and TRBJ2-3; D ambiguous. Trimming stripped 0 bases from V and 0 bases from J, with 13 bases between. This CDR3 is 17 amino acids long. Germline V lookup: CDR1 MGHRA, CDR2 YSYEKL. CDR3 residues: CASSQEFGTYSTDTQYF. Here the CDR3 DNA reads TGCGCCAGCAGCCAAGAATTTGGTACTTATAGCACAGATACGCAGTATTTT.

In its sample, this clone was seen once. The rearrangement joins TRBV5-1 to TRBJ1-2, with TRBD1 as a possible D gene (6 bases). Trimming pared 3 bases from V and 5 bases from J, leaving 17 bases between. The CDR3 runs to 15 residues. Germline V gives CDR1 SGHRS, CDR2 YFSETQ. This CDR3 is CASSSQDSTTYGYTF. In DNA form, the CDR3 reads TGCGCCAGCAGCTCCCAGGACAGTACCACTTATGGCTACACCTTC.

The chain recombines TRBV5-1 with TRBJ2-5; the D gene is possibly TRBD1 (6 bases). Trimming removed 4 bases from V and 7 bases from J, with 20 bases in between. The CDR3 sequence is 15 residues long. Germline V gives CDR1 SGHRS, CDR2 YFSETQ. CDR3 sequence: CASSLTGWTDLTQYF. CDR3 coding DNA: TGCGCCAGCAGCCTCACGGGGTGGACAGACCTGACCCAGTACTTC.

The rearrangement uses TRBV7-9 and TRBJ2-7; 7 bases line up with TRBD1. CDR1 and CDR2 (germline): SEHNR, FQNEAQ (reference sequence). This CDR3 region has 18 residues. V lost 5 bases to trimming and J lost 2 bases; unmatched junction nucleotides: 18. The CDR3 here is CASSLTRDSLIPPYEQYF. CDR3 in DNA: TGTGCCAGCAGCCTAACCCGGGACAGCCTAATTCCCCCCTACGAGCAGTACTTC.

The CDR3, as DNA: TGTGCCAGCAGCTTAGGAGGTACTAATGAAAAACTGTTTTTT. Its translation: CASSLGGTNEKLFF. The V gene is TRBV7-9, the J gene TRBJ1-4; D gene unclear. The CDR3 spans 14 residues. V was pared by 1 base and J by 2 bases, with 5 bases between. The V gene's germline CDR1 is SEHNR and CDR2 FQNEAQ (reference sequence).

The chain combines TRBV11-1 with TRBJ2-5, with D maybe TRBD1 (6 bases). The CDR3 has 13 residues. The germline gives CDR1 SGHAT, CDR2 FQDESV (reference sequence). V was clipped by 5 bases and J by 3 bases, with 10 bases between them. CDR3 DNA: TGTGCCAGCAGCGATTGGACAGAAGAGACCCAGTACTTC. This translates into CASSDWTEETQYF.

The chain carries TRBV1 and TRBJ2-4; the table gives TRBD2 as D, unverified against the DNA. TRBV1 is labeled a pseudogene. The CDR3 runs 23 residues. CDR3 amino acids: CTSSHGRGNGFSCRILAKNIQYF. CDR3 nucleotides: TGCACCAGCAGCCATGGGAGGGGGAACGGGTTCTCCTGCCGGATCTTAGCCAAAAACATTCAGTACTTC.

The chain couples TRBV4-1 to TRBJ2-7, with TRBD1 matching 8 bases. The germline CDR1 and CDR2 sequences are MGHRA and YSYEKL. The CDR3 has 15 residues. Trimming at V came to 3 bases and at J to 2 bases, leaving 6 bases not matched to a gene. This CDR3 is CASSQDPGQAYEQYF. The DNA of the CDR3 is TGCGCCAGCAGCCAGGACCCGGGACAGGCCTACGAGCAGTACTTC.

This chain joins TRBV5-1 and TRBJ2-3; D is perhaps TRBD2 (7 bases). The CDR3 consists of 15 residues. From germline, CDR1 is SGHRS and CDR2 YFSETQ. Trimming stripped 3 bases from V and 7 bases from J, with 18 bases between. CDR3 DNA: TGCGCCAGCAGCTCGGGGGGCTATGGAGGTTATACGCAGTATTTT. Translation: CASSSGGYGGYTQYF.

V is TRBV10-3 and J is TRBJ1-2, with D possibly TRBD1 on 5 matching bases. Germline V lookup: CDR1 ENHRY, CDR2 SYGVKD. The CDR3 runs to 13 residues. V dropped 8 bases and J dropped 4 bases, with 14 bases sitting between them. The CDR3 here is CAIAAGRGYGYTF. The CDR3 nucleotides read TGTGCCATCGCCGCGGGGCGGGGCTATGGCTACACCTTC.

The rearrangement links TRBV7-9 to TRBJ1-1, with 8 bases aligning to TRBD1. The V and J ends lost 1 base and 0 bases, in that order; junction bases with no gene match: 10. There are 18 residues in the CDR3. Germline lookup yields CDR1 SEHNR and CDR2 FQNEAQ (reference sequence). The CDR3 region has the DNA TGTGCCAGCAGCTTAGTGGACAGGGCCCCGTTCATGAACACTGAAGCTTTCTTT. Encoded protein: CASSLVDRAPFMNTEAFF.

This clone was observed a few times. The chain recombines TRBV7-9 with TRBJ2-7, with a weak D call TRBD1 (6 bases). The V end was cut by 7 bases, the J end by 5 bases, with 15 bases between. CDR1 is SEHNR and CDR2 is FQNEAQ in the germline V gene (reference sequence). This CDR3 contains 13 residues. This CDR3 reads CASTWDTGHEQYF. CDR3 sequence (DNA): TGTGCCAGCACCTGGGACACTGGCCACGAGCAGTACTTC.

This clone was counted a few times. The genes are TRBV2 and TRBJ1-5; TRBD1 is a possible D gene (6 bases). The CDR3 contains 13 residues. Germline V gene lookup returns CDR1 SNHLY and CDR2 FYNNEI. Trimming stripped 2 bases from V and 5 bases from J, with 7 bases between. For the CDR3, the DNA is TGTGCCAGCAGTGAACCAGGGGATCAGCCCCAGCATTTT. Residues: CASSEPGDQPQHF.

This chain links TRBV9 with TRBJ1-3; D is unresolved. V gave up 0 bases and J gave up 4 bases, with 11 bases separating them. Germline V gene sequence: CDR1 SGDLS, CDR2 YYNGEE. This CDR3 is 15 amino acids long. CDR3 nucleotide sequence: TGTGCCAGCAGCGTAGGTGGTGTGAGAGGAAACACCATATATTTT. Its protein is CASSVGGVRGNTIYF.

The chain joins TRBV14 to TRBJ2-5, with a possible D match to TRBD2 (6 bases). The CDR3 consists of 13 residues. V lost 1 base and J lost 4, with 7 bases in between. CDR1 SGHDN and CDR2 FVKESK come from the germline V gene. The CDR3 sequence is CASSQGAGETQYF. For the CDR3, the DNA is TGTGCCAGCAGCCAAGGAGCGGGAGAGACCCAGTACTTC.

This chain links TRBV28 with TRBJ2-7; the D gene is possibly TRBD1 (6 bases). With 5 bases removed from V and 6 bases from J, the gap between germline ends came to 14 bases. The CDR3 consists of 13 residues. CDR1 is MDHEN and CDR2 is SYDVKM in the germline V gene. CDR3: CASSLSTGSEQYF. The CDR3 DNA reads TGTGCCAGCAGTCTATCTACAGGGAGCGAGCAGTACTTC.

This clone has only one observation. The genes are TRBV6-2 or TRBV6-3 and TRBJ2-5, with 11 bases that match TRBD2. The CDR3 covers 16 residues. V was pared by 4 bases and J by 0 bases, with 4 bases of the junction left unmatched. Germline values: CDR1 MNHEY, CDR2 SVGEGT. The CDR3 DNA is TGTGCCAGCAGTTCTTTACTAGCGGGGGACCAAGAGACCCAGTACTTC. Translation gives CASSSLLAGDQETQYF.

The chain has TRBV28 and TRBJ2-7; 9 nucleotides align to TRBD1. J lost 4 bases, V lost 2 bases, and 6 bases had no gene match. The CDR3 sequence is 15 residues long. In germline, CDR1 is MDHEN, CDR2 SYDVKM. CDR3 loop: CASSLTGTGIYEQYF. As DNA, the CDR3 is TGTGCCAGCAGTTTAACTGGGACAGGGATATACGAGCAGTACTTC.